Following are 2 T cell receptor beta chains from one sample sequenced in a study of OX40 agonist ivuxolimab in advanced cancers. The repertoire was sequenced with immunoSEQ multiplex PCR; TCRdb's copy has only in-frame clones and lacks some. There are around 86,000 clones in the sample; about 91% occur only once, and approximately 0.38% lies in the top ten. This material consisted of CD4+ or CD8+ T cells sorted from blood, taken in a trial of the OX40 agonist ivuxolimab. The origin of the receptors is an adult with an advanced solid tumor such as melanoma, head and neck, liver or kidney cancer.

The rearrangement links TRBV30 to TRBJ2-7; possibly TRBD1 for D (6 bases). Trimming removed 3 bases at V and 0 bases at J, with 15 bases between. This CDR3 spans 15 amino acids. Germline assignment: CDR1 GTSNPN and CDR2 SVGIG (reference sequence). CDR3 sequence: CAWSLRGLVSYEQYF. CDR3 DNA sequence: TGTGCCTGGAGCCTCAGGGGCCTCGTCTCCTACGAGCAGTACTTC.

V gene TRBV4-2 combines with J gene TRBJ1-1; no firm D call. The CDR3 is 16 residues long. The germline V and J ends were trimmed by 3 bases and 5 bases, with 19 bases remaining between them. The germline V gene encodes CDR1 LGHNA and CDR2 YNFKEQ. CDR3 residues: CASSQNPTVFSTEAFF. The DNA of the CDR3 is TGTGCCAGCAGCCAGAACCCTACAGTTTTCTCGACTGAAGCTTTCTTT.